The sequence of this TCR beta chain was determined in a study of blood T cell repertoires in COVID-19. Whole-study context: Researchers got acute and convalescent COVID-19 samples from the United States, Italy and Spain.

As processed by the authors: Reference gene primers were amplified, and this amplification served to estimate nucleated cell counts. This table comes from immunoSEQ multiplex PCR, and its TCRdb copy is limited to in-frame clones, with some not included. V and J calls and clone size are given by that table; D and trimming were obtained from the DNA. The sample lists about 31,000 clones, 80% to 90% occurring once. CDR3 length: 17 amino acids. V dropped 1 base and J dropped 9; count of bases not matched to a gene: 10. CDR1 KGHSH and CDR2 LQKENI come from the germline V gene. Sequencing input: peripheral blood. J is TRBJ1-6 and V is TRBV18; 9 bases match TRBD1. The receptor was isolated from a man older than 75 with acute or convalescent COVID-19. CDR3 nucleotides: TGTGCCAGCTCACCACATCCCCCGGGACAGGGTGGTTCACCCCTCCACTTT. It encodes CASSPHPPGQGGSPLHF.